This T cell receptor beta chain was retrieved from a study of tumor and adjacent non-tumor tissue in lung cancer. Overall study context: Millions of productive TCRbeta reads were obtained per sample on average.

General study points: Tumor repertoires had a smaller top 100 clone share than normal lung. Patients with more diverse tumor TCRs had worse survival. Significantly higher TCR diversity was found in tumor than normal lung.

The CDR3 is made up of 12 amino acids. Germline CDR1 and CDR2: SGHRS and YFSETQ. On this clonotype itself: The antigen is unknown. The junction shows a germline mismatch at one end, possibly a read error.

The library came from three nested PCR rounds adapted from ARM-PCR protocols. One entry per CDR3 protein, called by TCRdb with MiXCR from the multiplex PCR reads. The profile shows 78,000 or so distinct CDR3 sequences, around 75% of them singletons. The template was RNA from unsorted bulk tissue. This TCR derives from a woman aged 45 to 65 with non-small cell lung cancer. Sequenced input: lung tumor tissue. The rearrangement uses TRBV5-1 and TRBJ2-1; the D gene is possibly TRBD2 (5 bases). The DNA of the CDR3 is TGCGCCAGCAGCTTGGTTGTTGGGGAGCAGTTATTC. Its translation is CASSLVVGEQLF.